This entry lists 32 T cell receptor beta chains sequenced from one sample in a study of regulatory T cells in long-lasting Graves disease. Noted time point: newly diagnosed GD, antithyroid drugs for less than 3 months. PBMC-extracted RNA yielded the TCR library. HTBI primers from iRepertoire and Arm-PCR of CDR3 regions yielded the TCR beta libraries. Each CDR3 protein is one row after TCRdb ran MiXCR on the multiplex PCR reads. The sample carries approximately 350,000 distinct CDR3 sequences, roughly 15% recorded once. This same sample was also taken into another study, of T cells in Graves' hyperthyroidism and ophthalmopathy.

This specimen was peripheral blood mononuclear cells (PBMCs), taken at new diagnosis, from a patient treated with antithyroid drugs. These receptors all stem from a woman aged 18-30 years with Graves disease.

The V call is TRBV6-1, the J call TRBJ2-1; 12 bases fit TRBD2. The CDR3 extends over 15 amino acids. Trimming at V came to 6 bases and at J to 13 bases, leaving 13 bases not matched to a gene. Per the germline V gene, CDR1 is MNHNS and CDR2 is SASEGT. The CDR3 is CASRAGLAGLKGQFF. CDR3 nucleotides: TGTGCCAGCAGAGCGGGACTAGCGGGCCTCAAGGGTCAGTTCTTC.

This clonotype was picked up many times. The CDR3 DNA is TGTGCCAGCAGTTGGGACGGCCGCTCTGGGGCCAACGTCCTGACTTTC. Translation gives CASSWDGRSGANVLTF. This chain connects TRBV2 to TRBJ2-6; D possibly uses TRBD1 or TRBD2 (5 bases each). Germline V lookup: CDR1 SNHLY, CDR2 FYNNEI. The CDR3 runs 16 residues. V was pared by 5 bases and J by 0 bases, with 11 bases between.

This clonotype was seen at least ten times. V and J are TRBV6-2 or TRBV6-3 and TRBJ2-5; possible D gene TRBD1, 7 bases. The germline gives CDR1 MNHEY, CDR2 SVGEGT. The CDR3 sequence is 16 residues long. V lost 0 bases, J lost 0 bases, and 11 bases lay in between. For the CDR3, the DNA is TGTGCCAGCAGTTACTCCCAGGGGGGCAACCAAGAGACCCAGTACTTC. This codes for CASSYSQGGNQETQYF.

For this clonotype: One end of the junction is discordant with germline, which a read error may explain. The chain carries TRBV6-9 and TRBJ1-1, with unresolved D. CDR3 size: 12 residues. Germline assignment: CDR1 MNHGY and CDR2 SVAAGI. The CDR3 here is CAGSYLDTEAFF. The CDR3 nucleotides read TGTGCCGGCAGTTACCTGGACACTGAAGCTTTCTTT.

This clonotype was seen repeatedly, ten times or more. This sequence joins TRBV12-3 or TRBV12-4 and TRBJ2-7; a weak D match, TRBD1 (5 bases). CDR3 length: 13 amino acids. Trimming left V 6 bases short and J 5 bases short, with 14 bases between. The CDR3 protein is CASRPPGRDEQYF. The CDR3 nucleotides are TGTGCCAGCAGACCCCCCGGCAGGGACGAGCAGTACTTC.

This clonotype was observed at least ten times. V and J are TRBV2 and TRBJ2-7; D unclear. The germline gives CDR1 SNHLY, CDR2 FYNNEI. V was trimmed by 11 bases and J by 3 bases, leaving 17 bases between them. The length of the CDR3 is 13 residues. The CDR3 loop reads CALTSYVDYEQYF. The CDR3 DNA sequence: TGTGCCTTAACTTCGTACGTGGACTACGAGCAGTACTTC.

At least ten counts were recorded for this clonotype. The V and J genes are TRBV3-1 and TRBJ2-1; possibly TRBD2 for D (6 bases). The CDR3 is made up of 13 amino acids. The V end lost 2 bases, the J end lost 5 bases, and 7 bases lay between the germline ends. CDR1 is LGHDT, CDR2 YNNKEL, per germline (reference sequence). CDR3 residues: CASSQTGDNEQFF. CDR3 coding DNA: TGTGCCAGCAGCCAAACGGGGGACAATGAGCAGTTCTTC.

This clonotype was counted ten times or more. V usage is TRBV28 and J usage is TRBJ2-7, with D perhaps matching TRBD1 (6 bases). Germline values: CDR1 MDHEN, CDR2 SYDVKM. Between the trimmed V and J ends, which lost 4 bases and 4 bases, there was a span of 17 bases. The CDR3 spans 15 residues. The chain's CDR3 is CASSSTTGSQYEQYF. The CDR3 bases are TGTGCCAGCAGTTCAACGACAGGTTCGCAGTACGAGCAGTACTTC.

This clonotype was detected ten times or more. The DNA for the CDR3 is TGTGCCAGCTCGTCGGAACTAGCGATCGGGGAGCTGTTTTTT. It encodes CASSSELAIGELFF. The rearrangement joins TRBV12-3 or TRBV12-4 to TRBJ2-2; 7 positions agree with TRBD2. The trim removed 8 bases at V and 7 bases at J, leaving 10 bases unmatched. This CDR3 comprises 14 residues.

Of note for this clonotype: The likely explanation is a read error, given a far larger clone one base away. The V gene is TRBV30, the J gene TRBJ2-1; no reliable D call. Judging by the DNA end, TRBJ2-3 fits better; the J call may be wrong. CDR1 and CDR2 (germline): GTSNPN, SVGIG (reference sequence). The CDR3 totals 14 residues. The chain's CDR3 is CAWSTTLPTTPQYF. CDR3 coding DNA: TGTGCCTGGAGTACCACTCTCCCGACAACGCCGCAGTATTTT.

This clonotype was observed a few times. The chain couples TRBV24-1 to TRBJ1-2, with TRBD1 matching 7 bases. J gave up 3 bases and V 4 bases, and 4 bases lay outside the gene matches. The CDR3 extends over 14 amino acids. Germline lookup yields CDR1 KGHDR and CDR2 SFDVKD. In DNA form, the CDR3 reads TGTGCCACCAGTGAGCACAGGGGCGACTATGGCTACACCTTC. Encoded protein: CATSEHRGDYGYTF.

Ten or more counts support this clonotype. The J gene is TRBJ1-2, the V gene TRBV6-1; 7 bases are a match to TRBD1. CDR1 MNHNS and CDR2 SASEGT come from the germline V gene. The trim removed 5 bases at V and 3 bases at J, leaving 3 bases unmatched. This CDR3 contains 13 residues. Written as DNA, the CDR3 is TGTGCCAGCAGTACAGGGGCCCACTATGGCTACACCTTC. Amino acid sequence: CASSTGAHYGYTF.

This chain's CDR3 is CASSQEWGGQSSSYNEQFF. CDR3 nucleotides: TGCGCCAGCAGCCAAGAATGGGGGGGACAGTCGAGCTCCTACAATGAGCAGTTCTTC. The chain uses TRBV4-1 and TRBJ2-1; the D call may be TRBD1 or TRBD2 (7 bases each). Germline CDR1 reads MGHRA; CDR2 reads YSYEKL. CDR3 length: 19 residues. The ends were cut back, 0 bases at V and 0 bases at J, with 18 bases in the middle.

This clonotype showed up many times. The chain is built from TRBV2 and TRBJ2-3; 7 positions agree with TRBD1. CDR3 length equals 16 residues. With 5 bases clipped from V and 2 bases from J, the junction kept 10 bases outside the gene matches. CDR1 and CDR2 (germline): SNHLY, FYNNEI. CDR3 sequence: CASSPDRAYYTDTQYF. CDR3 nucleotides: TGTGCCAGCAGTCCCGACAGGGCTTACTACACAGATACGCAGTATTTT.

In its sample, this clonotype was seen many times. The chain links TRBV11-2 to TRBJ2-3, with TRBD2 matching over 9 bases. The CDR3 has 18 residues. Trimming cost V 1 base and J 0 bases; bases outside gene matches: 8. Per the germline V gene, CDR1 is SGHAT and CDR2 is FQNNGV. CDR3 residues: CASSLGTSGLISTDTQYF. The CDR3 nucleotides read TGTGCCAGCAGCTTAGGTACTAGCGGGCTTATCAGCACAGATACGCAGTATTTT. Looking up the rest from reference TRBV11-2 and TRBJ2-3 gives the full variable domain: EAGVAQSPRYKIIEKRQSVAFWCNPISGHATLYWYQQILGQGPKLLIQFQNNGVVDDSQLPKDRFSAERLKGVDSTLKIQPAKLEDSAVYLCASSLGTSGLISTDTQYFGPGTRLTVL.

The chain is built from TRBV6-5 and TRBJ2-3; TRBD1 or TRBD2 may be the D gene (5 bases each). CDR3 length: 16 residues. The germline V gene has CDR1 MNHEY and CDR2 SVGAGI. V dropped 0 bases and J dropped 2 bases, with 12 bases sitting between them. The CDR3 DNA reads TGTGCCAGCAGTTACTCCGGGACCGGTACCACAGATACGCAGTATTTT. It specifies CASSYSGTGTTDTQYF.

This clonotype was recorded many times. This chain links TRBV20-1 with TRBJ1-4; TRBD1 might be the D (6 bases). Germline V CDR1 and CDR2: DFQATT, SNEGSKA (reference sequence). The CDR3 covers 15 residues. Trimming stripped 0 bases from V and 8 bases from J, with 16 bases between. The chain's CDR3 is CSAREGRGRGEKLFF. The CDR3 region has the DNA TGCAGTGCTAGAGAAGGCAGGGGAAGGGGCGAAAAACTGTTTTTT.

This clonotype was found a few times. This chain links TRBV20-1 with TRBJ1-6, with D perhaps TRBD1 (6 bases). Looked up from germline, CDR1 is DFQATT and CDR2 is SNEGSKA (reference sequence). V lost 1 base to trimming and J lost 5 bases, with 12 bases between them. CDR3 length equals 15 residues. CDR3 DNA: TGCAGTGCTAGAGGGGGGGCAGGGGATAATTCACCCCTCCACTTT. This translates into CSARGGAGDNSPLHF.

With regard to this clonotype: An end of the junction differs from the germline gene, which may be a read error. The CDR3 region is CASSPETNTEALF. The CDR3 bases are TGTGCCAGCAGCCCTGAGACGAACACTGAAGCTCTCTTT. The J gene is TRBJ1-1, the V gene TRBV12-3 or TRBV12-4; no firm D call. This CDR3 has 13 amino acids.

This sequence joins TRBV20-1 and TRBJ2-3, with a possible D match to TRBD2 (5 bases). CDR3 length: 13 amino acids. Germline V CDR1 and CDR2: DFQATT, SNEGSKA (reference sequence). Trimming removed 0 bases at V and 11 bases at J, with 15 bases between. CDR3 DNA: TGCAGTGCTAGAGACCCACTAGAGGACGAGCAGTATTTT. It encodes CSARDPLEDEQYF.

As regards this clonotype: A single base separates this from a much larger clone, so it may be a read error. CDR3 amino acids: CASRPLLVGELFF. Here the CDR3 DNA reads TGTGCCTCCCGACCTCTCTTGGTTGGGGAGCTGTTTTTT. This chain connects TRBV6-2 or TRBV6-3 to TRBJ2-2; no definite D call. Germline CDR1 reads MNHEY; CDR2 reads SVGEGT. The V end lost 11 bases, the J end lost 8 bases, and 18 bases lay between the germline ends. The CDR3 consists of 13 residues.

This clonotype was detected ten times or more. The chain is built from TRBV14 and TRBJ2-3; D unresolved. The V gene's germline CDR1 is SGHDN and CDR2 FVKESK. This CDR3 has 12 amino acids. Trimming stripped 0 bases from V and 8 bases from J, with 6 bases between. The CDR3 DNA reads TGTGCCAGCAGCCAAGATTATGGTACGCAGTATTTT. It is translated as CASSQDYGTQYF. Complete variable domain (other parts from reference TRBV14 and TRBJ2-3): EAGVTQFPSHSVIEKGQTVTLRCDPISGHDNLYWYRRVMGKEIKFLLHFVKESKQDESGMPNNRFLAERTGGTYSTLKVQPAELEDSGVYFCASSQDYGTQYFGPGTRLTVL.

The table lists this clonotype with many counts. The chain carries TRBV30 and TRBJ1-2; TRBD1 agrees at 7 bases. The CDR3 is made up of 14 amino acids. Per the germline V gene, CDR1 is GTSNPN and CDR2 is SVGIG (reference sequence). Unmatched junction bases numbered 3, after V lost 0 bases and J lost 2 bases. The CDR3 protein is CAWSVGQANYGYTF. DNA of the CDR3: TGTGCCTGGAGTGTCGGACAGGCAAACTATGGCTACACCTTC.

This clonotype was counted at least ten times. This chain joins TRBV4-1 and TRBJ2-3; 8 nucleotides line up with TRBD1. The V gene's germline CDR1 is MGHRA and CDR2 YSYEKL. V dropped 0 bases and J dropped 4; count of bases not matched to a gene: 12. The CDR3 covers 18 residues. CDR3 region: CASSQEGEGQGSPDTQYF. The CDR3 coding sequence is TGCGCCAGCAGCCAAGAGGGGGAAGGACAGGGAAGCCCAGATACGCAGTATTTT.

Points on this clonotype: Possible read error: a much larger clone is one base away. This chain connects TRBV30 to TRBJ2-1; no definite D call. This CDR3 contains 13 residues. Germline V lookup: CDR1 GTSNPN, CDR2 SVGIG (reference sequence). Trimming cost V 0 bases and J 5 bases, with 8 bases left between them. In DNA form, the CDR3 reads TGTGCCTGGAGTGTACCGGACCACAATGAGCAGTTCTTC. As protein: CAWSVPDHNEQFF.

The V call is TRBV7-2, the J call TRBJ1-2; D perhaps matches TRBD1 (5 bases). Germline assignment: CDR1 SGHTA and CDR2 FQGNSA. Trimming removed 2 bases at V and 3 bases at J, with 13 bases between. This CDR3 is 15 amino acids long. CDR3: CASSLRQGLDYGYTF. For the CDR3, the DNA is TGTGCCAGCAGCTTACGGCAGGGACTGGACTATGGCTACACCTTC.

This clonotype has ten or more counts. This chain links TRBV7-2 with TRBJ2-3, with 8 bases that match TRBD1. There are 15 residues in the CDR3. CDR1 and CDR2 (germline): SGHTA, FQGNSA. Trimming took 2 bases from V and 0 from J; bases not matched to a gene: 1. CDR3 in DNA: TGTGCCAGCAGCTTACAGGGGGCTAGCACAGATACGCAGTATTTT. Its translation is CASSLQGASTDTQYF.

This clonotype was picked up many times. The CDR3 DNA is TGTGCCAGCAGCGTAGGCCAGGGCCATTACGAGCAGTACTTC. Amino acid sequence: CASSVGQGHYEQYF. V is TRBV9 and J is TRBJ2-7, with a tentative D call TRBD1 (5 bases). V was cut by 0 bases and J by 4 bases, with 11 bases left in between. This CDR3 spans 14 amino acids. CDR1 is SGDLS and CDR2 is YYNGEE in the germline V gene.

In its sample, this clonotype was seen many times. This chain uses TRBV11-2 with TRBJ2-2; D is unresolved. The germline V gene encodes CDR1 SGHAT and CDR2 FQNNGV. The CDR3 loop spans 12 amino acids. The V and J ends lost 8 bases and 7 bases respectively, with 11 bases between them. The CDR3 sequence: CASDFRGGELFF. For the CDR3, the DNA is TGTGCCAGCGACTTCCGCGGCGGGGAGCTGTTTTTT.

This clonotype occurred many times. V is TRBV11-2 and J is TRBJ2-5; D may correspond to TRBD1 or TRBD2 (5 bases each). The CDR3 totals 14 residues. From germline, CDR1 is SGHAT and CDR2 FQNNGV. Trimming took 4 bases from V and 4 from J, leaving 13 bases between them. The CDR3 spells CASSSGWGRETQYF. The CDR3 region has the DNA TGTGCCAGCAGCTCTGGGTGGGGGAGAGAGACCCAGTACTTC.

This clonotype appeared many times. The V call is TRBV7-9, the J call TRBJ2-5; 9 bases are a match to TRBD2. The V segment lost 1 base and the J segment 2 bases; nucleotides outside the gene matches: 8. Germline lookup yields CDR1 SEHNR and CDR2 FQNEAQ (reference sequence). This CDR3 has 17 amino acids. In DNA, the CDR3 is TGTGCCAGCAGCTTAGATATAAGCGGGGGGACTCAAGAGACCCAGTACTTC. Its translation is CASSLDISGGTQETQYF.

This clonotype was observed many times. This chain links TRBV28 with TRBJ2-1, with TRBD2 identical over 10 bases. Germline loops: CDR1 MDHEN, CDR2 SYDVKM. This CDR3 has 17 amino acids. Trimming cost V 4 bases and J 0 bases; bases outside gene matches: 6. CDR3 sequence reads: CASSSGLAESSYNEQFF. The CDR3 DNA sequence: TGTGCCAGCAGTTCCGGACTAGCGGAGAGCTCCTACAATGAGCAGTTCTTC. The full variable domain, its missing parts supplied by reference TRBV28 and TRBJ2-1, is DVKVTQSSRYLVKRTGEKVFLECVQDMDHENMFWYRQDPGLGLRLIYFSYDVKMKEKGDIPEGYSVSREKKERFSLILESASTNQTSMYLCASSSGLAESSYNEQFFGPGTRLTVL.